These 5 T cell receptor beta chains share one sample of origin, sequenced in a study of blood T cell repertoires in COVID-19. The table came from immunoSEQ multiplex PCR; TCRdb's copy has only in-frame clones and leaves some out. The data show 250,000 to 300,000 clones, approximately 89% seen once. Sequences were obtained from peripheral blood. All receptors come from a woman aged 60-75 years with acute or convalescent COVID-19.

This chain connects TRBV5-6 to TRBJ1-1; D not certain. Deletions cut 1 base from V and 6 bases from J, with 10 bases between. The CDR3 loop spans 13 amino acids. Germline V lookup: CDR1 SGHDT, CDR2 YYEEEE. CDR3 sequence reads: CASSLLQSAEAFF. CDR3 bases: TGTGCCAGCAGCTTGCTCCAGAGCGCTGAAGCTTTCTTT. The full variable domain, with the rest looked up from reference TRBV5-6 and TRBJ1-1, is DAGVTQSPTHLIKTRGQQVTLRCSPKSGHDTVSWYQQALGQGPQFIFQYYEEEERQRGNFPDRFSGHQFPNYSSELNVNALLLGDSALYLCASSLLQSAEAFFGQGTRLTVV.

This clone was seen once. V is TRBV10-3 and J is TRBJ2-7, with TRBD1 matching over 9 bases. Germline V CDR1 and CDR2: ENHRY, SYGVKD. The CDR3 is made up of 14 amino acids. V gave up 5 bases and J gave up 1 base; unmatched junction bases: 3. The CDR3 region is CAISTGQGSYEQYF. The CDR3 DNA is TGTGCCATCAGTACGGGACAGGGATCCTACGAGCAGTACTTC.

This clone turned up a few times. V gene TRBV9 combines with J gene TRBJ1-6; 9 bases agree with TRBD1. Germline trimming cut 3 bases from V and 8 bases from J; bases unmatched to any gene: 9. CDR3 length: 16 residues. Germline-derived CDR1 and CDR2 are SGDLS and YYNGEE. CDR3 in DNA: TGTGCCAGCAGCGAATCCGGGACAGGGCGATATTCACCCCTCCACTTT. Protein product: CASSESGTGRYSPLHF.

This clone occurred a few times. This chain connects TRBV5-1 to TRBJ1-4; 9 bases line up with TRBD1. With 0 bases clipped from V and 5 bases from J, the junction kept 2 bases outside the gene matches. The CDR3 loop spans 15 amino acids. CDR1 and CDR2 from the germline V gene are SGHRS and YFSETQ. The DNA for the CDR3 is TGCGCCAGCAGCTTGGATGGGACAGGGAATGAAAAACTGTTTTTT. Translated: CASSLDGTGNEKLFF.

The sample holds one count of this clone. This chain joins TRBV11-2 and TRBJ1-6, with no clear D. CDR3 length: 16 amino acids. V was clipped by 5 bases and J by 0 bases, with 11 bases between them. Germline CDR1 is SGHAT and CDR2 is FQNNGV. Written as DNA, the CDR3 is TGTGCCAGCAGCCCCGGACTGAGCTCCTATAATTCACCCCTCCACTTT. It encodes CASSPGLSSYNSPLHF.